A single T cell receptor beta chain is shown here with its context. These data belong to a study of CD8 T cells in Susac syndrome. Random hexamers primed reverse transcription of about 0.45 to 1 ug RNA. MiXCR was run by TCRdb on the immunoSEQ multiplex PCR reads, yielding one entry per CDR3 protein. The profile shows a few hundred thousand distinct CDR3 sequences, 85% to 95% of them singletons. This clonotype was sampled from a human donor with multiple sclerosis. Sequenced: CD4+ T cells from PBMCs.

The CDR3 bases are TGTGCCAGCAGTTACTCGGCCGGATTGACGACCGGGGAGCTGTTTTTT. Its translation: CASSYSAGLTTGELFF. The chain carries TRBV6-2 or TRBV6-3 and TRBJ2-2; D gene uncertain. This CDR3 spans 16 amino acids. V shed 0 bases and J shed 5 bases, with 13 bases lying between them. Germline CDR1 MNHEY, CDR2 SVGEGT.